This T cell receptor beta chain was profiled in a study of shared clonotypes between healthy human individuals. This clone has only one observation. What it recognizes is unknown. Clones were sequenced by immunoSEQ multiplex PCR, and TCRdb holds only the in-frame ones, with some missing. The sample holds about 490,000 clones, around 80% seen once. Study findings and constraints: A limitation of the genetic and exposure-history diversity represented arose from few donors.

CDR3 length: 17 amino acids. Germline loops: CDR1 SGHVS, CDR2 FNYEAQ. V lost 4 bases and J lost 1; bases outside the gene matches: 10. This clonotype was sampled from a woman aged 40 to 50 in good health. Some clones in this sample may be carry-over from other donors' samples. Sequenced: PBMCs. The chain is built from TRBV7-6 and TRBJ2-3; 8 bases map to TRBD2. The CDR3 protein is CASSSRGREVGTDTQYF. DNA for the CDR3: TGTGCCAGCAGCTCCCGAGGGCGGGAGGTAGGCACAGATACGCAGTATTTT. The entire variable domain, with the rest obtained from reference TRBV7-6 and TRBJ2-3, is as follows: GAGVSQSPRYKVTKRGQDVALRCDPISGHVSLYWYRQALGQGPEFLTYFNYEAQQDKSGLPNDRFSAERPEGSISTLTIQRTEQRDSAMYRCASSSRGREVGTDTQYFGPGTRLTVL.